This T cell receptor (beta chain) was retrieved from a study of immune evolution from preneoplasia to lung adenocarcinoma. Study findings and constraints: Clonality was highest in normal lung, lower in later-stage lesions apparently. Top clone share appeared to fall from AAH through AIS, MIA, adenocarcinoma.

Each case's diagnosis was confirmed by two pathologists on H&E. The CDR3 has 13 residues. Per the germline V gene, CDR1 is MGHRA and CDR2 is YSYEKL. The J segment lost 5 bases and the V segment lost 4 bases, leaving 4 bases of the junction unmatched. The repertoire was sequenced with immunoSEQ multiplex PCR; TCRdb's copy has only in-frame clones and lacks some. The table includes roughly 7,900 clones, around 80% detected once. Concerning this clone itself: The target antigen is unknown.

Input material: FFPE adjacent normal lung tissue. The sequence derives from a person in their 70s with lung adenocarcinoma. The chain has TRBV4-1 and TRBJ1-1; 7 bases line up with TRBD1. The CDR3 here is CASSRPGGTEAFF. As DNA, the CDR3 is TGCGCCAGCAGCCGTCCAGGGGGGACTGAAGCTTTCTTT.